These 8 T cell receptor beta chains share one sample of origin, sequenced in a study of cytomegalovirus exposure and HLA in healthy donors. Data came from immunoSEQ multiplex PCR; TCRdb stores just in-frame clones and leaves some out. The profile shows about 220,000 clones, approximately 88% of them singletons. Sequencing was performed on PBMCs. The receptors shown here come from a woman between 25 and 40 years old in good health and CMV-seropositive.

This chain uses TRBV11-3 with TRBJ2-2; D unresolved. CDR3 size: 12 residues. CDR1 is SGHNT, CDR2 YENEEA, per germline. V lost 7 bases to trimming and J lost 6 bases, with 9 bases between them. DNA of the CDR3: TGTGCCAGCAAGGATTTCCCCGGGGAGCTGTTTTTT. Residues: CASKDFPGELFF.

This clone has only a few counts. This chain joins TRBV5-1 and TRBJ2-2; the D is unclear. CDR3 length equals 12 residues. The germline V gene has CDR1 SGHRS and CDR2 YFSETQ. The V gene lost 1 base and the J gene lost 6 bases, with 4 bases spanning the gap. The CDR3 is CASSLPAGELFF. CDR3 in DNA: TGCGCCAGCAGCTTGCCCGCCGGGGAGCTGTTTTTT.

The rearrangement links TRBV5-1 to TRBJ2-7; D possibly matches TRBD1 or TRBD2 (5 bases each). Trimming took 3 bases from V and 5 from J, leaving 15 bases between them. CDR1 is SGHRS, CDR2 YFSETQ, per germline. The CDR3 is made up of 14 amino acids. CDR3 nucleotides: TGCGCCAGCAGCTCACGGGGCTTGATCCACGAGCAGTACTTC. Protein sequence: CASSSRGLIHEQYF.

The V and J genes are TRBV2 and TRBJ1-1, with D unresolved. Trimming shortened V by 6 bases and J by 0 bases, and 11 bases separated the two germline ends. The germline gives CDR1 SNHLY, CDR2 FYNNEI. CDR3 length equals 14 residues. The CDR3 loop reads CASRIQVVNTEAFF. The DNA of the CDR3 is TGTGCCAGCAGGATACAAGTCGTGAACACTGAAGCTTTCTTT.

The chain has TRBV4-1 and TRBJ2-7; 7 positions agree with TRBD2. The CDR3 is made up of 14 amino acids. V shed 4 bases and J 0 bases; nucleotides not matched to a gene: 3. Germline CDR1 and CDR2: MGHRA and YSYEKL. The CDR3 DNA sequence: TGCGCCAGCAGCCCCCGGGGGGACTCCTACGAGCAGTACTTC. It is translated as CASSPRGDSYEQYF.

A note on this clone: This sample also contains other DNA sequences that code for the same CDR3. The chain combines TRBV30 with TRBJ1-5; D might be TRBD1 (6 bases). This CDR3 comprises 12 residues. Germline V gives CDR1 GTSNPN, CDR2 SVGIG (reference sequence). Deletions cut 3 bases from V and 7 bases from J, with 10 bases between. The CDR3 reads CAWSRGEQPQHF. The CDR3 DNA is TGTGCCTGGAGCAGGGGCGAACAGCCCCAGCATTTT.

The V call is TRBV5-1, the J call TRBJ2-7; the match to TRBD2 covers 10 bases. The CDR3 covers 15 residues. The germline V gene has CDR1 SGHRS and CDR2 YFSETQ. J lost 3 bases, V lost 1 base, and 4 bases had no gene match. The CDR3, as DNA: TGCGCCAGCAGCTTGACTCCTAGCGGGAGCTACGAGCAGTACTTC. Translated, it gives CASSLTPSGSYEQYF.

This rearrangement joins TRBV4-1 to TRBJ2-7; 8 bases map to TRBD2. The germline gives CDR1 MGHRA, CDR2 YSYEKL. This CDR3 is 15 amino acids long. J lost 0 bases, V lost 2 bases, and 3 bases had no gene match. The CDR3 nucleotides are TGCGCCAGCAGCCAACAGACTAGCGCCTCCTACGAGCAGTACTTC. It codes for CASSQQTSASYEQYF.